The sequence of this T cell receptor beta chain was determined in a study of T cell clonotyping in hematopoietic cell transplantation. Generated by immunoSEQ multiplex PCR, the TCRdb table keeps only in-frame clones and is missing some. Here the sample spans around 5,700 clones, 70% to 80% being singletons. This clonotype was sampled from a male patient aged 55 to 69 who had an allogeneic stem cell transplant from an unrelated donor, so the T cells may come from the graft donor. Some clones in this sample may be carry-over from other donors' samples. Sequencing was performed on peripheral blood mononuclear cells, taken 30 days after allogeneic stem cell transplant.

For the CDR3, the DNA is TGTGCCAGCAGCTTAACCCCGCTGGGGAACACTGAAGCTTTCTTT. Amino acids: CASSLTPLGNTEAFF. The V gene is TRBV7-2, the J gene TRBJ1-1; D gene unclear. Germline CDR1 reads SGHTA; CDR2 reads FQGNSA. The CDR3 length is 15 residues. V lost 2 bases and J lost 1, with 11 bases in between.